The 15 T cell receptor beta chains below were found in one sample sequenced in a study of blood T cell repertoires in COVID-19. Assay: immunoSEQ multiplex PCR; the TCRdb copy retains only in-frame clones and omits some. This table holds hundreds of thousands of clones, roughly 80% found once. Sequenced sample: peripheral blood. These receptors came from a woman between 35 and 50 years old with active or convalescent COVID-19.

The chain joins TRBV9 to TRBJ2-7; tentatively, D is TRBD1 (5 bases). Germline CDR1 and CDR2: SGDLS and YYNGEE. This CDR3 is built from 15 residues. Between the trimmed V and J ends, which lost 0 bases and 6 bases, there was a span of 16 bases. The DNA for the CDR3 is TGTGCCAGCAGCGTAGGGTTGGGGCGCCCCTTCGAGCAGTACTTC. It is translated as CASSVGLGRPFEQYF. Using reference TRBV9 and TRBJ2-7 for the parts outside the CDR3, the full variable domain is DSGVTQTPKHLITATGQRVTLRCSPRSGDLSVYWYQQSLDQGLQFLIQYYNGEERAKGNILERFSAQQFPDLHSELNLSSLELGDSALYFCASSVGLGRPFEQYFGPGTRLTVT.

For this clone: Other DNA variants within this sample encode the same CDR3. This chain connects TRBV30 to TRBJ1-3; no clear D. Germline V gene lookup returns CDR1 GTSNPN and CDR2 SVGIG (reference sequence). Trimming took off 2 bases at V and 1 base at J, with 6 bases between the two ends. The CDR3 has 13 amino acids. The CDR3 loop is CAWSRGSGNTIYF. CDR3 nucleotides: TGTGCCTGGAGTCGGGGTTCTGGAAACACCATATATTTT.

This clone turned up a few times. This chain joins TRBV11-3 and TRBJ1-5; D is ambiguous. This CDR3 spans 13 amino acids. The germline V and J ends were trimmed by 2 bases and 5 bases, with 7 bases remaining between them. Germline CDR1 SGHNT, CDR2 YENEEA. CDR3 residues: CASSLHRDQPQHF. DNA for the CDR3: TGTGCCAGCAGCTTACACAGAGATCAGCCCCAGCATTTT.

The V call is TRBV6-4, the J call TRBJ1-2; the match to TRBD1 covers 10 bases. Looked up from germline, CDR1 is MRHNA and CDR2 is SNTAGT. This CDR3 has 14 amino acids. With 11 bases clipped from V and 3 bases from J, the junction kept 9 bases outside the gene matches. In DNA form, the CDR3 reads TGTGCCGGAAACCGGGACAGGGGCGACTATGGCTACACCTTC. The encoded protein is CAGNRDRGDYGYTF.

The chain employs TRBV5-1 and TRBJ1-1; TRBD1 matches at 7 bases. Germline loops: CDR1 SGHRS, CDR2 YFSETQ. This CDR3 region has 15 residues. J was trimmed by 0 bases and V by 5 bases; bases with no gene match: 7. DNA of the CDR3: TGCGCCAGCAGTTGGGGACAGACCCTGAACACTGAAGCTTTCTTT. Its protein is CASSWGQTLNTEAFF.

The chain combines TRBV27 with TRBJ2-7; 7 positions agree with TRBD2. Germline V gene sequence: CDR1 MNHEY, CDR2 SMNVEV (reference sequence). With 6 bases clipped from V and 2 bases from J, the junction kept 7 bases outside the gene matches. The CDR3 totals 14 residues. CDR3 in amino acids: CASRVSGIPYEQYF. Here the CDR3 DNA reads TGTGCCAGCAGGGTAAGCGGGATACCCTACGAGCAGTACTTC.

The chain is built from TRBV4-3 and TRBJ1-2; D is undetermined. Germline CDR1 LGHNA, CDR2 YSLEER. V lost 0 bases to trimming and J lost 0 bases, with 11 bases between them. CDR3 length: 16 amino acids. CDR3 in amino acids: CASSQDLRLSNYGYTF. DNA of the CDR3: TGCGCCAGCAGCCAAGATTTGCGGTTGTCTAACTATGGCTACACCTTC.

The chain joins TRBV11-3 to TRBJ2-7; 9 bases fit TRBD1. V dropped 5 bases and J dropped 3; count of bases not matched to a gene: 11. In germline, CDR1 is SGHNT, CDR2 YENEEA. The CDR3 runs to 16 residues. CDR3 nucleotides: TGTGCCAGCAGCCCCCATACCGGGACAGGGTTCTACGAGCAGTACTTC. Its protein is CASSPHTGTGFYEQYF.

In this sample, this clone turned up a few times. This chain links TRBV12-3 or TRBV12-4 with TRBJ1-5, with unresolved D. Deletions cut 4 bases from V and 4 bases from J, with 8 bases between. The CDR3 sequence is 13 residues long. The CDR3 loop is CASSSRGNQPQHF. The CDR3 DNA is TGTGCCAGCAGTTCCCGGGGAAATCAGCCCCAGCATTTT.

This clone was seen only a few times. The chain combines TRBV7-9 with TRBJ1-3; TRBD1 is a possible D gene (6 bases). V lost 5 bases and J 2 bases, leaving 13 bases between the germline ends. This CDR3 has 15 amino acids. Germline V gene lookup returns CDR1 SEHNR and CDR2 FQNEAQ (reference sequence). The CDR3 region has the DNA TGTGCCAGCAGCACCTACAGGGAAACTGGAAACACCATATATTTT. This gives the protein CASSTYRETGNTIYF.

The CDR3 bases are TGTGCCAGCAGCCCCCCCGAGGGATCTAACTATGGCTACACCTTC. It specifies CASSPPEGSNYGYTF. The rearrangement uses TRBV9 and TRBJ1-2, with no clear D. The CDR3 extends over 15 amino acids. CDR1 and CDR2 from the germline V gene are SGDLS and YYNGEE. V lost 4 bases and J 0 bases, leaving 13 bases between the germline ends.

The chain recombines TRBV10-3 with TRBJ2-7; 7 positions match TRBD2. Germline loops: CDR1 ENHRY, CDR2 SYGVKD. The CDR3 spans 14 residues. With 7 bases clipped from V and 12 bases from J, the junction kept 18 bases outside the gene matches. The CDR3 protein is CAITGGSGDHQRYF. The CDR3 DNA reads TGTGCCATCACCGGGGGGTCTGGGGACCATCAGCGGTACTTC.

The chain is built from TRBV24-1 and TRBJ2-3, with a tentative D call TRBD2 (6 bases). Germline CDR1 KGHDR, CDR2 SFDVKD. The CDR3 loop spans 14 amino acids. Between the trimmed V and J ends, which lost 5 bases and 1 base, there was a span of 9 bases. CDR3 sequence (DNA): TGTGCCACCAGTGTCGGGGGAGGCACAGATACGCAGTATTTT. It codes for CATSVGGGTDTQYF.

This clone was seen ten or more times. The gene calls are TRBV28 and TRBJ2-2; 9 positions agree with TRBD2. V lost 6 bases and J lost 4; bases outside the gene matches: 6. Germline values: CDR1 MDHEN, CDR2 SYDVKM. The CDR3 is 15 residues long. The CDR3 coding sequence is TGTGCCAGCAGGCCGCGGGGGGGCGGCACCGGGGAGCTGTTTTTT. Protein sequence: CASRPRGGGTGELFF.

The rearrangement uses TRBV7-2 and TRBJ2-1; D perhaps matches TRBD2 (6 bases). The CDR3 totals 17 residues. V lost 3 bases to trimming and J lost 5 bases, with 20 bases between them. CDR1 and CDR2 from the germline V gene are SGHTA and FQGNSA. The CDR3 DNA is TGTGCCAGCAGCTTTTCGGGCGGGGACCCGGGGGACAATGAGCAGTTCTTC. Amino acid sequence: CASSFSGGDPGDNEQFF.